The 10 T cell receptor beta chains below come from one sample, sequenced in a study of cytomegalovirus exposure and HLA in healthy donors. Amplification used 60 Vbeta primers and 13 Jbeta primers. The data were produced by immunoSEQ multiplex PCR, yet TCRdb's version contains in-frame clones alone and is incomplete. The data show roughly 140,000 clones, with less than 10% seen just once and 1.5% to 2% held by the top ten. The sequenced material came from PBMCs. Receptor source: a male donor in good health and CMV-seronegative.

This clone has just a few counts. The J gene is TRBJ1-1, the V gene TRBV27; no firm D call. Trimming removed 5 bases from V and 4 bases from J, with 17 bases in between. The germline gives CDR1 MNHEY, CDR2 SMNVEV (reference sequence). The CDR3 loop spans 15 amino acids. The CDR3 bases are TGTGCCAGCAGTCCCCGCGAGGCGGCGACCACTGAAGCTTTCTTT. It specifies CASSPREAATTEAFF.

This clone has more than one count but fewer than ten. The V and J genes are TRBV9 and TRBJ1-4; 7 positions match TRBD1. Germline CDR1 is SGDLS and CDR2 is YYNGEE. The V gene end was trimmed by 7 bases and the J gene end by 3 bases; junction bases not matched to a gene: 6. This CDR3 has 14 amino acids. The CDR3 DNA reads TGTGCCAGCCAGAAGGGGGCAGCTAATGAAAAACTGTTTTTT. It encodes CASQKGAANEKLFF.

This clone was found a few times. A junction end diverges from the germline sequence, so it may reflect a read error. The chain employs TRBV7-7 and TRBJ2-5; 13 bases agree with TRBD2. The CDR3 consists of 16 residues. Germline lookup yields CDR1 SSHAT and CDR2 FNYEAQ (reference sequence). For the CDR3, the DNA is TGTGCTAGCAGCTTAGCGACTAGCGGGGGGATAGAGACCCAGTACTTC. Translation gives CASSLATSGGIETQYF.

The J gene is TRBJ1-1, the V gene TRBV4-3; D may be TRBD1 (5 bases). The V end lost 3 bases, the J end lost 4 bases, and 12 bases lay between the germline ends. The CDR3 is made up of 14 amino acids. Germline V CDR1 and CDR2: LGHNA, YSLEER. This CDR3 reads CASSHSPGGTEAFF. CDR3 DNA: TGCGCCAGCAGCCACTCCCCGGGGGGCACTGAAGCTTTCTTT.

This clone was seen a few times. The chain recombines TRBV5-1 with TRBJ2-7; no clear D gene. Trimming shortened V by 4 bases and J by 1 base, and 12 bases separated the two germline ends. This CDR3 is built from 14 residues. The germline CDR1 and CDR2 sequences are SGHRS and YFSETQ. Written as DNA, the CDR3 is TGCGCCAGCAGCCCCGGCGGAAAATCCTACGAGCAGTACTTC. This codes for CASSPGGKSYEQYF.

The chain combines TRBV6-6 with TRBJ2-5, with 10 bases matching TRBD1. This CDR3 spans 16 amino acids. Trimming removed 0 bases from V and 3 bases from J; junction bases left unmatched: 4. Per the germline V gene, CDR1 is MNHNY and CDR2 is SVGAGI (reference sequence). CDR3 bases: TGTGCCAGCAGTTACTCTGGGACAGGGGAGGAAGAGACCCAGTACTTC. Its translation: CASSYSGTGEEETQYF.

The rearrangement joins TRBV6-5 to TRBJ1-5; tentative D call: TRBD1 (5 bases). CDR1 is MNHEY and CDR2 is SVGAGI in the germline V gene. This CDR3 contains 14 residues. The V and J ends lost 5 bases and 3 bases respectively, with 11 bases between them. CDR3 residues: CASSRTGNNQPQHF. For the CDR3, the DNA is TGTGCCAGCAGTCGAACAGGAAACAATCAGCCCCAGCATTTT.

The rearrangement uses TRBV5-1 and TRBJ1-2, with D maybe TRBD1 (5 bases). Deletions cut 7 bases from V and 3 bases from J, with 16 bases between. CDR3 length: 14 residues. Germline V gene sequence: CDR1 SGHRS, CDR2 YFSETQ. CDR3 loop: CASSRTAGDYGYTF. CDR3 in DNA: TGCGCCAGCTCGCGGACGGCGGGGGACTATGGCTACACCTTC.

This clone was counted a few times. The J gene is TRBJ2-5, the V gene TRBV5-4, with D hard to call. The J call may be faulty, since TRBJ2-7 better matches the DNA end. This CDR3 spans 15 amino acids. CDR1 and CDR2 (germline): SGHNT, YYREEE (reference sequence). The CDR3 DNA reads TGTGCCAGCAGCTTTAGTCCAGCTAGCTCCTACGAGCAGTACTTC. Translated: CASSFSPASSYEQYF.

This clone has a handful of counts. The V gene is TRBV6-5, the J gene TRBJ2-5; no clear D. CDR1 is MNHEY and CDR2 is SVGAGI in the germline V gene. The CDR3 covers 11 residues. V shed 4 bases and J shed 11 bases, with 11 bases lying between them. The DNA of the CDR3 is TGTGCCAGCAGTTCCCTCTCGGTACAGTACTTC. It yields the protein CASSSLSVQYF.